The present entry profiles one T cell receptor (beta chain) with its context. These data are taken from a study of blood T cell repertoires in COVID-19. In the study overall: Acute-phase and convalescent COVID-19 samples originated in the United States, Italy and Spain. T cells, B-cell-depleted T cells, or PBMCs provided the cDNA or gDNA that served as material.

In the original workflow: The assay estimated nucleated cells by amplifying reference gene primers. The table came from immunoSEQ multiplex PCR; TCRdb's copy has only in-frame clones and leaves some out. V, J and clone size were drawn from that table, and D and trimming were deduced from the DNA. The sample shows some 48,000 clones, roughly nine tenths of them seen only once. The germline V gene encodes CDR1 SNHLY and CDR2 FYNNEI. Trimming took 4 bases from V and 7 from J, leaving 10 bases between them. The CDR3 extends over 12 amino acids. Material: peripheral blood. This TCR was sampled from an elderly woman in a cohort sampled during active or convalescent COVID-19. This chain joins TRBV2 and TRBJ1-1; perhaps TRBD1 as D (5 bases). The chain's CDR3 is CASSGGELEAFF. The CDR3 coding sequence is TGTGCCAGCAGTGGGGGGGAACTTGAAGCTTTCTTT.